The clone carrying this T cell receptor beta chain was detected a few times. Its antigen is unidentified. The record originates from a study of identical twins. V shed 4 bases and J 4 bases; nucleotides not matched to a gene: 10. Germline V lookup: CDR1 SGHRS, CDR2 YFSETQ. The CDR3 sequence is 15 residues long. Template switching (which added a universal primer site) was used, and cDNA carried unique molecular identifiers. MiXCR was run by TCRdb on the 5' RACE reads, yielding one entry per CDR3 protein. The data show 690,000 or so distinct CDR3 sequences, around 6.1% seen once. Study-level findings and limits: There were fewer insertions in abundant cord blood beta clonotypes, but memory repertoires showed no such pattern. Out-of-frame alpha sequences common to twins exhibited a surplus of low generation probability. With monozygotic twins, out-of-frame TCR alpha sharing exceeded what models estimated.

The sample taken for sequencing was naive T cells sorted from blood. The sequence came from a man in his late teens or twenties in good health. The rearrangement links TRBV5-1 to TRBJ2-5, with TRBD1 identical over 7 bases. This CDR3 reads CASSTRTGRGETQYF. The DNA of the CDR3 is TGCGCCAGCAGCACTCGGACAGGTCGTGGAGAGACCCAGTACTTC.